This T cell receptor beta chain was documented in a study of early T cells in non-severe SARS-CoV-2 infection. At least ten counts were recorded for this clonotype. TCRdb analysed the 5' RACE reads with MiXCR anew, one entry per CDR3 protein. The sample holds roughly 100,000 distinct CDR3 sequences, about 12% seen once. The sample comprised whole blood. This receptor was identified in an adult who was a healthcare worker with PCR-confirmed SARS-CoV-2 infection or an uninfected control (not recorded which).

The CDR3 sequence: CASSEAPQEKLFF. The CDR3 DNA is TGTGCCAGCAGCGAGGCCCCGCAGGAGAAACTGTTTTTT. The rearrangement links TRBV9 to TRBJ1-4; D is uncertain. This CDR3 contains 13 residues. The ends were cut back, 3 bases at V and 11 bases at J, with 14 bases in the middle. From germline, CDR1 is SGDLS and CDR2 YYNGEE.